This T cell receptor beta chain was sequenced in a study of shared clonotypes between healthy human individuals. Of note for this clone: Its matching antigen is unknown.

Germline values: CDR1 SGHDT, CDR2 YYEEEE. The CDR3 totals 15 residues. V was shortened by 6 bases and J by 5 bases, with 20 bases between the two germline ends. Study results and caveats: In a handful of donors, around 5% of naive CD4 clonotypes appeared in common.

The data were produced by immunoSEQ multiplex PCR, yet TCRdb's version contains in-frame clones alone and is incomplete. This table has nearly 750,000 clones, approximately 72% appearing once. Input material: memory CD4+ T cells sorted from blood. Subset here: CD45RA-negative fraction. The chain recombines TRBV5-6 with TRBJ2-5, with D perhaps TRBD1 or TRBD2 (5 bases each). The source of this sequence is a woman aged 25 to 39 in good health. CDR3 sequence (DNA): TGTGCCAGCACCCACTTGTCGGGGCTGGGGGAGACCCAGTACTTC. Translating gives CASTHLSGLGETQYF.